Sequencing of this TCR beta chain was carried out in a study of CD8+ T cells in alopecia areata. Following RNA extraction, reverse transcription yielded cDNA that acted as the sequencing template. Profiling relied on immunoSEQ multiplex PCR, and the TCRdb table lists in-frame clones only, not all of them. The sample holds some 30,000 clones; around two thirds are singletons and the top ten take roughly 18%. Germline lookup yields CDR1 SGHVS and CDR2 FNYEAQ. This CDR3 is 15 amino acids long. V was clipped by 3 bases and J by 9 bases; unmatched bases: 6. The sample consisted of NKG2D-high CD8+ T cells sorted from blood. This TCR was recovered from a human donor with alopecia areata. The chain employs TRBV7-6 and TRBJ1-6, with 9 bases fitting TRBD1. The CDR3 bases are TGTGCCAGCAGCTTGGGGACAGGGTCCCTTTCACCCCTCCACTTT. This gives the protein CASSLGTGSLSPLHF.